The 18 T cell receptor beta chains listed next were all sequenced from one sample in a study of graft-versus-host responses after intestinal transplantation. Sequencing was performed with immunoSEQ multiplex PCR; in TCRdb, only in-frame clones are kept and a portion is missing. The sample records around 40,000 clones, 75% to 90% being singletons. The source was PBMCs, collected about 1,000 days after transplant. The receptors come from a human patient who received an intestinal transplant, so some T cells may come from the graft donor.

The chain employs TRBV7-9 and TRBJ1-6, with TRBD1 matching 7 bases. In germline, CDR1 is SEHNR, CDR2 FQNEAQ (reference sequence). V trimming: 3 bases; J trimming: 11 bases; junction bases outside the gene matches: 4. This CDR3 is built from 13 residues. This CDR3 is CASSFQQGTPLHF. Here the CDR3 DNA reads TGTGCCAGCAGCTTTCAACAGGGGACACCCCTCCACTTT.

CDR3 sequence reads: CASSAYYEQFF. The CDR3 nucleotides are TGTGCCAGCAGTGCTTACTATGAGCAGTTCTTC. This chain joins TRBV6-1 and TRBJ2-1; unclear D gene. Per germline, CDR1 MNHNS and CDR2 SASEGT. This CDR3 region has 11 residues. The V end lost 4 bases, the J end lost 8 bases, and 6 bases lay between the germline ends.

The CDR3 DNA reads as TGTGCCAGCAGCGCCCACGGTGGCGGGGAGCTGTTTTTT. The encoded protein is CASSAHGGGELFF. This chain joins TRBV7-6 and TRBJ2-2, with D unresolved. V was cut by 5 bases and J by 7 bases, with 11 bases left in between. The CDR3 runs to 13 residues. Germline CDR1 reads SGHVS; CDR2 reads FNYEAQ. Full variable domain (missing parts from reference TRBV7-6 and TRBJ2-2): GAGVSQSPRYKVTKRGQDVALRCDPISGHVSLYWYRQALGQGPEFLTYFNYEAQQDKSGLPNDRFSAERPEGSISTLTIQRTEQRDSAMYRCASSAHGGGELFFGEGSRLTVL.

This CDR3 is CASSAITVDSGNTIYF. The CDR3 DNA reads TGTGCCAGCTCAGCTATCACAGTGGACTCTGGAAACACCATATATTTT. This chain connects TRBV18 to TRBJ1-3; D is unresolved. CDR1 is KGHSH and CDR2 is LQKENI in the germline V gene. This CDR3 comprises 16 residues. V was shortened by 5 bases and J by 0 bases, with 14 bases between the two germline ends.

This rearrangement joins TRBV7-4 to TRBJ1-1; D is possibly TRBD1 (5 bases). Between the trimmed V and J ends, which lost 1 base and 4 bases, there was a span of 7 bases. The CDR3 is 13 residues long. The germline gives CDR1 SGHVT, CDR2 SQSDAQ. The CDR3 region is CASSLGGPTEAFF. In nucleotides, the CDR3 is TGTGCCAGCAGCTTAGGGGGCCCCACTGAAGCTTTCTTT.

The chain links TRBV5-1 to TRBJ2-5, with 10 bases fitting TRBD2. This CDR3 is built from 15 residues. J was trimmed by 4 bases and V by 0 bases; bases with no gene match: 3. The germline CDR1 and CDR2 sequences are SGHRS and YFSETQ. CDR3 residues: CASSLVRTSGETQYF. The CDR3, as DNA: TGCGCCAGCAGCTTGGTAAGGACTAGCGGAGAGACCCAGTACTTC.

The chain carries TRBV2 and TRBJ1-2; D remains unclear. The CDR3 extends over 12 amino acids. Trimming cost V 7 bases and J 5 bases, with 11 bases left between them. Per germline, CDR1 SNHLY and CDR2 FYNNEI. Written as DNA, the CDR3 is TGTGCCAGCATGGGTACAGCTTATGGCTACACCTTC. Residues: CASMGTAYGYTF.

This clone was seen only a few times. This sequence joins TRBV28 and TRBJ2-3, with D unclear. Germline CDR1 reads MDHEN; CDR2 reads SYDVKM. Trimming took off 3 bases at V and 2 bases at J, with 6 bases between the two ends. This CDR3 is built from 13 residues. The CDR3 DNA is TGTGCCAGCAGTTTTGCGGCCACAGATACGCAGTATTTT. As protein: CASSFAATDTQYF. The whole variable domain, filled in from reference TRBV28 and TRBJ2-3, reads DVKVTQSSRYLVKRTGEKVFLECVQDMDHENMFWYRQDPGLGLRLIYFSYDVKMKEKGDIPEGYSVSREKKERFSLILESASTNQTSMYLCASSFAATDTQYFGPGTRLTVL.

This clone was found a few times. This chain connects TRBV11-2 to TRBJ2-1; D could derive from TRBD1 or TRBD2 (6 bases each). The length of the CDR3 is 18 residues. Trimming removed 5 bases from V and 1 base from J, with 21 bases in between. Looked up from germline, CDR1 is SGHAT and CDR2 is FQNNGV. The CDR3 DNA sequence: TGTGCCAGCAGCCAGGAGGGGTTTGGGGGACAATCCTACAATGAGCAGTTCTTC. This sequence encodes CASSQEGFGGQSYNEQFF.

The chain joins TRBV27 to TRBJ1-6; D unclear. The V end was cut by 8 bases, the J end by 11 bases, with 19 bases between. The CDR3 has 14 amino acids. Germline V gene data show CDR1 as MNHEY and CDR2 as SMNVEV (reference sequence). CDR3 DNA sequence: TGTGCCAGCTCAGCGGGGAGGGCCGTACCACCCCTCCACTTT. Translation gives CASSAGRAVPPLHF.

J is TRBJ2-2 and V is TRBV27, with D possibly TRBD2 on 5 matching bases. V lost 3 bases and J lost 0, with 8 bases in between. The CDR3 is 15 residues long. The germline V gene has CDR1 MNHEY and CDR2 SMNVEV (reference sequence). In DNA form, the CDR3 reads TGTGCCAGCAGTTTTTCGGGGTCGAACACCGGGGAGCTGTTTTTT. This sequence encodes CASSFSGSNTGELFF.

The chain couples TRBV5-1 to TRBJ2-7; 7 bases are a match to TRBD1. V shed 4 bases and J 2 bases; nucleotides not matched to a gene: 3. The CDR3 is 13 amino acids. Germline lookup yields CDR1 SGHRS and CDR2 YFSETQ. The CDR3 region has the DNA TGCGCCAGCAGCCCGGGACAGACCTACGAGCAGTACTTC. It specifies CASSPGQTYEQYF.

The V gene is TRBV19, the J gene TRBJ2-7, with D unresolved. Trimming left V 3 bases short and J 1 base short, with 10 bases between. The germline CDR1 and CDR2 sequences are LNHDA and SQIVND (reference sequence). This CDR3 comprises 14 residues. The CDR3 DNA reads TGTGCCAGTAGTATTGGTGGGGTATCCTACGAGCAGTACTTC. Residues: CASSIGGVSYEQYF. Full variable domain (outside the CDR3, taken from reference TRBV19 and TRBJ2-7): DGGITQSPKYLFRKEGQNVTLSCEQNLNHDAMYWYRQDPGQGLRLIYYSQIVNDFQKGDIAEGYSVSREKKESFPLTVTSAQKNPTAFYLCASSIGGVSYEQYFGPGTRLTVT.

The chain combines TRBV6-1 with TRBJ2-1; TRBD1 agrees at 9 bases. The CDR3 is 15 amino acids. CDR1 is MNHNS, CDR2 SASEGT, per germline. After removal of 6 bases from V and 1 base from J, the junction contained 4 bases not matched to a gene. The chain's CDR3 is CASRGDRVSYNEQFF. The CDR3 nucleotides read TGTGCCAGCAGGGGGGACAGGGTTTCCTACAATGAGCAGTTCTTC.

The V and J genes are TRBV18 and TRBJ2-1; the D call may be TRBD1 or TRBD2 (5 bases each). V lost 6 bases and J lost 2, with 17 bases in between. This CDR3 contains 16 residues. Germline lookup yields CDR1 KGHSH and CDR2 LQKENI. This CDR3 is CASSPQRGLTYNEQFF. CDR3 coding DNA: TGTGCCAGCTCTCCTCAACGGGGCCTGACCTACAATGAGCAGTTCTTC.

This chain joins TRBV7-8 and TRBJ2-6, with D possibly matching TRBD2 (7 bases). Trimming left V 2 bases short and J 1 base short, with 18 bases between. CDR3 length: 19 residues. Germline CDR1 reads SGHVS; CDR2 reads FQNEAQ. The DNA for the CDR3 is TGTGCCAGCAGCTTAAAGGCCGGGGGGCAAGGTTCTGGGGCCAACGTCCTGACTTTC. Its translation: CASSLKAGGQGSGANVLTF.

This chain links TRBV5-5 with TRBJ2-3; D remains unclear. The germline V gene encodes CDR1 SGHKS and CDR2 YYEKEE (reference sequence). With 4 bases removed from V and 6 bases from J, the gap between germline ends came to 9 bases. The CDR3 sequence is 12 residues long. The CDR3 here is CASSPLGDTQYF. In DNA, the CDR3 is TGTGCCAGCAGCCCCCTTGGGGATACGCAGTATTTT.

This clone appeared a few times. The gene calls are TRBV4-1 and TRBJ1-2, with no clear D. Germline assignment: CDR1 MGHRA and CDR2 YSYEKL. Trimming took off 6 bases at V and 0 bases at J, with 17 bases between the two ends. The CDR3 is 16 amino acids. CDR3 bases: TGCGCCAGCAGTCGAACTATAAGCTCGTCTAACTATGGCTACACCTTC. Its translation: CASSRTISSSNYGYTF.